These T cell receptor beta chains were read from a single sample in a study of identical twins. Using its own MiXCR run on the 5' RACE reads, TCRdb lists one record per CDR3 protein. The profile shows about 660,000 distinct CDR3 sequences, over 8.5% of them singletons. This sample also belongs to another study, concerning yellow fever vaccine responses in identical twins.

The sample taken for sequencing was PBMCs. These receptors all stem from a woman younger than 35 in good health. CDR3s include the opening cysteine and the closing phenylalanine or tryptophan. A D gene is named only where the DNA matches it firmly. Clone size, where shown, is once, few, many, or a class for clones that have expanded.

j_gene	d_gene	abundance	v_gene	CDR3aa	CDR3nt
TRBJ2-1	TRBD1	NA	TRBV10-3	CAISDRGGQVYNEQFF	TGTGCCATCAGTGACCGAGGGGGACAGGTCTACAATGAGCAGTTCTTC
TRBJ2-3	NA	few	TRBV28	CATSLGSGPITDTQYF	TGTGCCACCTCCCTCGGGTCGGGGCCGATCACAGATACGCAGTATTTT
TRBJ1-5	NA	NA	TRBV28	CASSPGTWLSNQPQHF	TGTGCCAGCAGTCCGGGGACCTGGTTAAGCAATCAGCCCCAGCATTTT
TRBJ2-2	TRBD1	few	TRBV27	CASSLGTARRGTGELFF	TGTGCCAGCAGTTTAGGGACAGCGCGCAGGGGGACCGGGGAGCTGTTTTTT
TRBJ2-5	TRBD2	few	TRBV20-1	CSAGLAGQETQYF	TGCAGTGCTGGACTAGCGGGACAAGAGACCCAGTACTTC
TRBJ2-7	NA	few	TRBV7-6	CASSLAGQTEQYF	TGTGCCAGCAGCTTAGCGGGACAAACAGAGCAGTACTTC
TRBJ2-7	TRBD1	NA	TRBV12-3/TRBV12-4	CASRKDRGEYEQYF	TGTGCCAGCAGAAAGGACAGGGGAGAGTACGAGCAGTACTTC
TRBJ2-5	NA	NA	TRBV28	CASRPGQTVETQYF	TGTGCCAGCAGACCGGGCCAGACCGTCGAGACCCAGTACTTC
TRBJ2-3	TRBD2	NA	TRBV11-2	CASSPGLAGDYYTQYF	TGTGCCAGCAGCCCAGGACTAGCGGGAGACTATTATACGCAGTATTTT
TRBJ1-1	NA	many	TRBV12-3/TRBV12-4	CASSRGTLNTEAFF	TGTGCCAGCAGCCGAGGGACACTGAACACTGAAGCTTTCTTT
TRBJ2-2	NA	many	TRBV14	CASSQAVHGELFF	TGTGCCAGCAGTCAGGCGGTTCACGGGGAGCTGTTTTTT
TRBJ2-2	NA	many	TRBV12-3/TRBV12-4	CASSLGSGSGELFF	TGTGCCAGCAGTTTGGGTTCAGGGTCCGGGGAGCTGTTTTTT
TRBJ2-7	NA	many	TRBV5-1	CASSSSSKVSGANKSSYEQYF	TGCGCCAGCAGCTCTTCTAGCAAGGTTTCCGGGGCCAATAAAAGCTCCTACGAGCAGTACTTC
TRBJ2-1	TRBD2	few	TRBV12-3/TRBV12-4	CASTHGGGYNEQFF	TGTGCCAGCACCCACGGGGGGGGTTACAATGAGCAGTTCTTC
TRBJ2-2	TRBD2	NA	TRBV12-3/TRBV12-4	CASKGILAGGPETPTGELFF	TGTGCCAGCAAGGGAATCCTAGCGGGGGGGCCGGAGACGCCCACCGGGGAGCTGTTTTTT
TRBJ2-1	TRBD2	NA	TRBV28	CASNSVGGGYYNEQFF	TGTGCCAGCAATAGCGTTGGGGGGGGGTACTACAATGAGCAGTTCTTC
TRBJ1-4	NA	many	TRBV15	CATSRGDKPNEKLFF	TGTGCCACCAGCAGGGGGGACAAACCCAATGAAAAACTGTTTTTT
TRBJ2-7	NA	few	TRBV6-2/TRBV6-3	CASGTTRTVTYEQYF	TGTGCCAGCGGGACGACCCGGACAGTCACCTACGAGCAGTACTTC
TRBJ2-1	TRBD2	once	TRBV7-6	CASSLVVAGGPSEQFF	TGTGCCAGCAGCTTAGTTGTAGCGGGAGGGCCAAGTGAGCAGTTCTTC
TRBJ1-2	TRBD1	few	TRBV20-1	CSAGQGADYGYTF	TGCAGTGCTGGACAGGGGGCTGACTATGGCTACACCTTC
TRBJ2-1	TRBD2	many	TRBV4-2	CASSQEIGGAYNEQFF	TGTGCCAGCAGCCAAGAAATCGGGGGGGCCTACAATGAGCAGTTCTTC
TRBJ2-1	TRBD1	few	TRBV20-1	CSASTTGTAYNEQFF	TGCAGTGCCTCTACGACCGGGACAGCCTACAATGAGCAGTTCTTC